The text below deals with one T cell receptor (beta chain). The record originates from a study of shared clonotypes between healthy human individuals. For the study at large: CD8 memory received one plate per donor, CD8 naive two, CD4 memory three and CD4 naive three.

The repertoire was sequenced with immunoSEQ multiplex PCR; TCRdb's copy has only in-frame clones and lacks some. The sample has hundreds of thousands of clones, about 98% seen once; the top ten hold less than 0.35%. CDR1 is SGDLS, CDR2 YYNGEE, per germline. Between the trimmed V and J ends, which lost 0 bases and 2 bases, there was a span of 9 bases. The CDR3 has 15 residues. CD45RO-negative, CCR7-selected cells formed the naive CD8 fraction, which excluded terminally differentiated effector memory CD45RA+ cells. Sequences were obtained from naive CD8+ T cells sorted from blood. This sequence originates from a man aged 25 to 40 in good health. This sequence joins TRBV9 and TRBJ1-5; possible D gene TRBD1, 5 bases. As DNA, the CDR3 is TGTGCCAGCAGCGTAGACGGGGCGGGCAATCAGCCCCAGCATTTT. It specifies CASSVDGAGNQPQHF. The full variable domain, its missing parts supplied by reference TRBV9 and TRBJ1-5, is DSGVTQTPKHLITATGQRVTLRCSPRSGDLSVYWYQQSLDQGLQFLIQYYNGEERAKGNILERFSAQQFPDLHSELNLSSLELGDSALYFCASSVDGAGNQPQHFGDGTRLSIL.